Listed here are 26 T cell receptor beta chains from one sample, sequenced in a study of CD8 T cells in ankylosing spondylitis. TCRdb independently ran MiXCR on the 5' RACE reads; one entry per CDR3 protein. Of hundreds of thousands of distinct CDR3 sequences in the sample, about 11% were seen once. The material sequenced was blood, either unsorted or a sorted T cell fraction (not recorded which). The receptors come from a male donor with ankylosing spondylitis or in good health (not recorded which).

This clonotype was seen at least ten times. The rearrangement joins TRBV5-1 to TRBJ1-2; the match to TRBD1 covers 7 bases. This CDR3 is built from 14 residues. V trimming: 0 bases; J trimming: 6 bases; junction bases outside the gene matches: 5. Germline V gene sequence: CDR1 SGHRS, CDR2 YFSETQ. The CDR3 region has the DNA TGCGCCAGCAGCTTGGGACAGGGAGGAGATGGCTACACCTTC. Translation gives CASSLGQGGDGYTF.

There are many counts of this clonotype. V usage is TRBV10-3 and J usage is TRBJ2-7; either TRBD1 or TRBD2 may supply D (5 bases each). V shed 8 bases and J shed 12 bases, with 20 bases lying between them. From germline, CDR1 is ENHRY and CDR2 SYGVKD. There are 12 residues in the CDR3. CDR3 protein: CAISGAGTILYF. CDR3 DNA sequence: TGTGCCATCTCCGGGGCAGGGACCATTCTGTACTTC.

This clonotype has a count of ten or more. The rearrangement links TRBV24-1 to TRBJ1-1; possibly TRBD1 for D (5 bases). CDR1 and CDR2 from the germline V gene are KGHDR and SFDVKD. The V gene lost 8 bases and the J gene lost 1 base, with 10 bases spanning the gap. There are 13 residues in the CDR3. CDR3 DNA sequence: TGTGCCACCATGGTTGGGACGAACACTGAAGCTTTCTTT. This codes for CATMVGTNTEAFF.

This clonotype has only a few counts. V and J are TRBV3-1 and TRBJ2-5; 7 nucleotides line up with TRBD1. This CDR3 spans 15 amino acids. Per the germline V gene, CDR1 is LGHDT and CDR2 is YNNKEL (reference sequence). Trimming removed 2 bases from V and 4 bases from J; junction bases left unmatched: 7. CDR3 region: CASSQSTGSGETQYF. In DNA form, the CDR3 reads TGTGCCAGCAGCCAATCGACAGGGTCGGGAGAGACCCAGTACTTC.

This clonotype appeared many times. CDR3 nucleotides: TGCGCCAGCAGCTCCGGGGGATCAAAGGAAGAGACCCAGTACTTC. Its translation is CASSSGGSKEETQYF. The chain links TRBV5-1 to TRBJ2-5, with D possibly being TRBD2 (6 bases). Germline CDR1 is SGHRS and CDR2 is YFSETQ. Deletions cut 3 bases from V and 3 bases from J, with 15 bases between. This CDR3 has 15 residues.

This clonotype was recorded at least ten times. The chain carries TRBV7-9 and TRBJ2-7, with a tentative D call TRBD2 (5 bases). The CDR3 consists of 12 residues. V lost 2 bases, J lost 5 bases, and 7 bases lay in between. Germline CDR1 and CDR2: SEHNR and FQNEAQ (reference sequence). The CDR3 here is CASSLPEDEQYF. The CDR3 coding sequence is TGTGCCAGCAGCTTACCGGAGGACGAGCAGTACTTC.

This clonotype was seen many times. The chain uses TRBV20-1 and TRBJ2-7; TRBD1 matches at 9 bases. The trim removed 0 bases at V and 4 bases at J, leaving 7 bases unmatched. The CDR3 is made up of 15 amino acids. Looked up from germline, CDR1 is DFQATT and CDR2 is SNEGSKA (reference sequence). For the CDR3, the DNA is TGCAGTGCTAGAGATCCTGCCGGGACAGGGTACGAGCAGTACTTC. This sequence encodes CSARDPAGTGYEQYF.

This clonotype has ten or more counts. The chain uses TRBV29-1 and TRBJ1-1; 11 nucleotides agree with TRBD1. V dropped 7 bases and J dropped 3; count of bases not matched to a gene: 1. In germline, CDR1 is SQVTM, CDR2 ANQGSEA. The CDR3 sequence is 12 residues long. The DNA for the CDR3 is TGCAGCGGGGGACAGGGGGACACTGAAGCTTTCTTT. Translated, it gives CSGGQGDTEAFF.

The rearrangement uses TRBV7-2 and TRBJ1-2, with no clear D. The germline V gene has CDR1 SGHTA and CDR2 FQGNSA. This CDR3 is built from 15 residues. Trimming removed 1 base at V and 2 bases at J, with 11 bases between. CDR3 in DNA: TGTGCCAGCAGCTTAGACCCGATCCCGAACTATGGCTACACCTTC. This gives the protein CASSLDPIPNYGYTF.

The chain combines TRBV6-5 with TRBJ2-6; no reliable D call. The CDR3 runs 14 residues. Germline V gene lookup returns CDR1 MNHEY and CDR2 SVGAGI. With 7 bases removed from V and 0 bases from J, the gap between germline ends came to 7 bases. The CDR3 DNA reads TGTGCCAGCACCTACTACTCTGGGGCCAACGTCCTGACTTTC. It yields the protein CASTYYSGANVLTF.

J is TRBJ1-3 and V is TRBV12-3 or TRBV12-4; no firm D call. Trimming left V 3 bases short and J 0 bases short, with 3 bases between. CDR3 length: 13 residues. The CDR3 DNA sequence: TGTGCCAGCAGTTTTAACTCTGGAAACACCATATATTTT. Translated, it gives CASSFNSGNTIYF.

The chain employs TRBV7-3 and TRBJ2-2; TRBD2 agrees at 9 bases. Per germline, CDR1 SGHTA and CDR2 FQGTGA. The CDR3 consists of 17 residues. With V trimmed by 2 bases and J by 7 bases, 11 bases remained unmatched. CDR3 loop: CASSLGRGGPIDGELFF. CDR3 bases: TGTGCCAGCAGCTTAGGGCGGGGGGGCCCGATAGACGGGGAGCTGTTTTTT.

The V and J genes are TRBV20-1 and TRBJ2-3, with D tentatively TRBD2 (6 bases). CDR3 size: 15 residues. Trimming removed 6 bases from V and 6 bases from J, with 22 bases in between. Germline CDR1 DFQATT, CDR2 SNEGSKA (reference sequence). DNA of the CDR3: TGCAGTGCAAGGAAGCGGGCCCGCCTCTTGGATACGCAGTATTTT. Translating gives CSARKRARLLDTQYF.

In its sample, this clonotype was seen many times. CDR3 sequence (DNA): TGTGCCAGCAGTCCGACAGGGGCTGGCTACACCTTC. It encodes CASSPTGAGYTF. The rearrangement joins TRBV12-3 or TRBV12-4 to TRBJ1-2; 8 bases are a match to TRBD1. Unmatched junction bases numbered 3, after V lost 5 bases and J lost 7 bases. The CDR3 sequence is 12 residues long.

V gene TRBV20-1 combines with J gene TRBJ1-3; D ambiguous. This CDR3 spans 16 amino acids. The germline V gene encodes CDR1 DFQATT and CDR2 SNEGSKA (reference sequence). V dropped 1 base and J dropped 3 bases, with 16 bases sitting between them. The DNA for the CDR3 is TGCAGTGCTAGAGCTAGGCTAGCTGTGGTTGGAAACACCATATATTTT. Translation gives CSARARLAVVGNTIYF.

V is TRBV19 and J is TRBJ2-3; 7 bases agree with TRBD1. V shed 7 bases, J shed 4 bases, and the junction held 2 bases outside the gene matches. Germline V gene lookup returns CDR1 LNHDA and CDR2 SQIVND (reference sequence). The CDR3 runs 12 residues. Written as DNA, the CDR3 is TGTGCCAGTAACAGGGGCGCAGATACGCAGTATTTT. Its translation is CASNRGADTQYF.

The chain has TRBV20-1 and TRBJ2-7; maybe TRBD2 (6 bases). The CDR3 is 13 residues long. Per the germline V gene, CDR1 is DFQATT and CDR2 is SNEGSKA (reference sequence). V dropped 5 bases and J dropped 0 bases, with 11 bases sitting between them. The CDR3 DNA reads as TGCAGTGCTTATGCGGGACTCTCCTACGAGCAGTACTTC. This sequence encodes CSAYAGLSYEQYF.

In this sample, this clonotype turned up many times. The DNA of the CDR3 is TGCAGTGCTAGAGATTATCAGGGATTGAACACTGAAGCTTTCTTT. It specifies CSARDYQGLNTEAFF. The chain combines TRBV20-1 with TRBJ1-1, with D tentatively TRBD1 (5 bases). From germline, CDR1 is DFQATT and CDR2 SNEGSKA (reference sequence). Between the trimmed V and J ends, which lost 0 bases and 0 bases, there was a span of 11 bases. CDR3 size: 15 residues.

This clonotype came up many times. J is TRBJ2-1 and V is TRBV5-5; D is perhaps TRBD2 (7 bases). The CDR3 is made up of 13 amino acids. V gave up 6 bases and J gave up 8 bases, with 15 bases separating them. Per germline, CDR1 SGHKS and CDR2 YYEKEE (reference sequence). CDR3: CASMASGGHEQFF. The CDR3 bases are TGTGCCAGCATGGCATCGGGGGGCCATGAGCAGTTCTTC.

This clonotype was counted many times. The chain is built from TRBV2 and TRBJ2-7; tentatively, D is TRBD1 (5 bases). CDR3 length: 16 amino acids. V was pared by 3 bases and J by 1 base, with 16 bases between. Per the germline V gene, CDR1 is SNHLY and CDR2 is FYNNEI. CDR3 coding DNA: TGTGCCAGCAGTGAGTCGTCAGGGTATGGGTCCTACGAGCAGTACTTC. Translated: CASSESSGYGSYEQYF.

This clonotype was detected ten times or more. The chain uses TRBV29-1 and TRBJ1-5; a weak D match, TRBD1 (5 bases). In germline, CDR1 is SQVTM, CDR2 ANQGSEA. This CDR3 comprises 13 residues. The V gene lost 3 bases and the J gene lost 4 bases, with 10 bases spanning the gap. In DNA form, the CDR3 reads TGCAGCGTTGACCAGGGAAGAAATCAGCCCCAGCATTTT. Protein sequence: CSVDQGRNQPQHF.

This clonotype came up many times. V is TRBV20-1 and J is TRBJ1-4; 8 bases match TRBD1. The V segment lost 6 bases and the J segment 8 bases; nucleotides outside the gene matches: 14. The CDR3 consists of 15 residues. Germline assignment: CDR1 DFQATT and CDR2 SNEGSKA (reference sequence). Here the CDR3 reads CSAKPNRGSGEKLFF. The CDR3 DNA follows: TGCAGTGCCAAACCTAACAGGGGGAGTGGGGAAAAACTGTTTTTT.

This clonotype was seen ten or more times. The chain joins TRBV7-8 to TRBJ1-4, with D uncertain. Germline-derived CDR1 and CDR2 are SGHVS and FQNEAQ. V was shortened by 8 bases and J by 7 bases, with 8 bases between the two germline ends. This CDR3 comprises 11 residues. The CDR3 DNA is TGTGCCAGCGCGAAGGGTGAAAAACTGTTTTTT. Protein sequence: CASAKGEKLFF.

This clonotype was observed many times. V is TRBV9 and J is TRBJ2-7; unclear D gene. Trimming pared 0 bases from V and 6 bases from J, leaving 13 bases between. Per germline, CDR1 SGDLS and CDR2 YYNGEE. This CDR3 is built from 14 residues. CDR3 sequence: CASSVDAQLSEQYF. As DNA, the CDR3 is TGTGCCAGCAGCGTAGACGCCCAGCTCAGCGAGCAGTACTTC. Drawing the rest from reference TRBV9 and TRBJ2-7, the complete variable domain is DSGVTQTPKHLITATGQRVTLRCSPRSGDLSVYWYQQSLDQGLQFLIQYYNGEERAKGNILERFSAQQFPDLHSELNLSSLELGDSALYFCASSVDAQLSEQYFGPGTRLTVT.

This clonotype was counted a few times. This sequence joins TRBV7-2 and TRBJ2-1, with 9 bases that match TRBD1. The CDR3 has 14 amino acids. In germline, CDR1 is SGHTA, CDR2 FQGNSA. J lost 8 bases, V lost 4 bases, and 6 bases had no gene match. The CDR3 region is CASSSYRGLDEQFF. In DNA form, the CDR3 reads TGTGCCAGCAGCTCCTACAGGGGGCTGGATGAGCAGTTCTTC.

This clonotype was counted between two and nine times. The chain employs TRBV6-2 or TRBV6-3 and TRBJ2-2; D call uncertain. Trimming cost V 0 bases and J 0 bases, with 11 bases left between them. From germline, CDR1 is MNHEY and CDR2 SVGEGT. The CDR3 is 17 residues long. CDR3 loop: CASSYSDFSTNTGELFF. CDR3 DNA: TGTGCCAGCAGTTACTCAGACTTCTCTACGAACACCGGGGAGCTGTTTTTT.